This T cell receptor beta chain was profiled in a study of T cells in Graves' hyperthyroidism and ophthalmopathy. Fresh peripheral blood, around 10 ml of it, supplied the PBMCs. There were TCR beta CDR3 regions amplified from RNA transcripts. When the TCR CDR3 underwent first-round RT-PCR, the HTBI primer set was used. TCRdb reprocessed the multiplex PCR reads with MiXCR, giving one entry per CDR3 protein. The table shows some 510,000 distinct CDR3 sequences, with about 20% occurring only once. CDR1 and CDR2 from the germline V gene are SGHTA and FQGNSA. V lost 6 bases, J lost 1 base, and 6 bases lay in between. The CDR3 sequence is 13 residues long. This clonotype was counted many times.

Sequencing was done on a sample of blood. This clonotype was obtained from a man younger than 35 with Graves' hyperthyroidism. The V call is TRBV7-2, the J call TRBJ2-2; D call uncertain. CDR3 in amino acids: CASSTVNTGELFF. The CDR3 DNA sequence: TGTGCCAGCAGTACTGTGAACACCGGGGAGCTGTTTTTT.